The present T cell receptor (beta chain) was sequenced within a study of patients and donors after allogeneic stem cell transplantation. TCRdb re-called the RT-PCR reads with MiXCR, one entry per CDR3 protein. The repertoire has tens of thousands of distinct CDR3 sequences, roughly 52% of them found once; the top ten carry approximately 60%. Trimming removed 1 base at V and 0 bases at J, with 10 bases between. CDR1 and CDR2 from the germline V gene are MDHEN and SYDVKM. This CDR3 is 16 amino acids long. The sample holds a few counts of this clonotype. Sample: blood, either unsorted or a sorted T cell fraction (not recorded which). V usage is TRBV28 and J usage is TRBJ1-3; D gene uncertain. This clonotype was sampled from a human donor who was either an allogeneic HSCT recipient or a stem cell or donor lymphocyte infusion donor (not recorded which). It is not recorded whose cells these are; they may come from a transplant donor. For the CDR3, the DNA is TGTGCCAGCAGTTTATTTCAGGCTAGCTCTGGAAACACCATATATTTT. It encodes CASSLFQASSGNTIYF.